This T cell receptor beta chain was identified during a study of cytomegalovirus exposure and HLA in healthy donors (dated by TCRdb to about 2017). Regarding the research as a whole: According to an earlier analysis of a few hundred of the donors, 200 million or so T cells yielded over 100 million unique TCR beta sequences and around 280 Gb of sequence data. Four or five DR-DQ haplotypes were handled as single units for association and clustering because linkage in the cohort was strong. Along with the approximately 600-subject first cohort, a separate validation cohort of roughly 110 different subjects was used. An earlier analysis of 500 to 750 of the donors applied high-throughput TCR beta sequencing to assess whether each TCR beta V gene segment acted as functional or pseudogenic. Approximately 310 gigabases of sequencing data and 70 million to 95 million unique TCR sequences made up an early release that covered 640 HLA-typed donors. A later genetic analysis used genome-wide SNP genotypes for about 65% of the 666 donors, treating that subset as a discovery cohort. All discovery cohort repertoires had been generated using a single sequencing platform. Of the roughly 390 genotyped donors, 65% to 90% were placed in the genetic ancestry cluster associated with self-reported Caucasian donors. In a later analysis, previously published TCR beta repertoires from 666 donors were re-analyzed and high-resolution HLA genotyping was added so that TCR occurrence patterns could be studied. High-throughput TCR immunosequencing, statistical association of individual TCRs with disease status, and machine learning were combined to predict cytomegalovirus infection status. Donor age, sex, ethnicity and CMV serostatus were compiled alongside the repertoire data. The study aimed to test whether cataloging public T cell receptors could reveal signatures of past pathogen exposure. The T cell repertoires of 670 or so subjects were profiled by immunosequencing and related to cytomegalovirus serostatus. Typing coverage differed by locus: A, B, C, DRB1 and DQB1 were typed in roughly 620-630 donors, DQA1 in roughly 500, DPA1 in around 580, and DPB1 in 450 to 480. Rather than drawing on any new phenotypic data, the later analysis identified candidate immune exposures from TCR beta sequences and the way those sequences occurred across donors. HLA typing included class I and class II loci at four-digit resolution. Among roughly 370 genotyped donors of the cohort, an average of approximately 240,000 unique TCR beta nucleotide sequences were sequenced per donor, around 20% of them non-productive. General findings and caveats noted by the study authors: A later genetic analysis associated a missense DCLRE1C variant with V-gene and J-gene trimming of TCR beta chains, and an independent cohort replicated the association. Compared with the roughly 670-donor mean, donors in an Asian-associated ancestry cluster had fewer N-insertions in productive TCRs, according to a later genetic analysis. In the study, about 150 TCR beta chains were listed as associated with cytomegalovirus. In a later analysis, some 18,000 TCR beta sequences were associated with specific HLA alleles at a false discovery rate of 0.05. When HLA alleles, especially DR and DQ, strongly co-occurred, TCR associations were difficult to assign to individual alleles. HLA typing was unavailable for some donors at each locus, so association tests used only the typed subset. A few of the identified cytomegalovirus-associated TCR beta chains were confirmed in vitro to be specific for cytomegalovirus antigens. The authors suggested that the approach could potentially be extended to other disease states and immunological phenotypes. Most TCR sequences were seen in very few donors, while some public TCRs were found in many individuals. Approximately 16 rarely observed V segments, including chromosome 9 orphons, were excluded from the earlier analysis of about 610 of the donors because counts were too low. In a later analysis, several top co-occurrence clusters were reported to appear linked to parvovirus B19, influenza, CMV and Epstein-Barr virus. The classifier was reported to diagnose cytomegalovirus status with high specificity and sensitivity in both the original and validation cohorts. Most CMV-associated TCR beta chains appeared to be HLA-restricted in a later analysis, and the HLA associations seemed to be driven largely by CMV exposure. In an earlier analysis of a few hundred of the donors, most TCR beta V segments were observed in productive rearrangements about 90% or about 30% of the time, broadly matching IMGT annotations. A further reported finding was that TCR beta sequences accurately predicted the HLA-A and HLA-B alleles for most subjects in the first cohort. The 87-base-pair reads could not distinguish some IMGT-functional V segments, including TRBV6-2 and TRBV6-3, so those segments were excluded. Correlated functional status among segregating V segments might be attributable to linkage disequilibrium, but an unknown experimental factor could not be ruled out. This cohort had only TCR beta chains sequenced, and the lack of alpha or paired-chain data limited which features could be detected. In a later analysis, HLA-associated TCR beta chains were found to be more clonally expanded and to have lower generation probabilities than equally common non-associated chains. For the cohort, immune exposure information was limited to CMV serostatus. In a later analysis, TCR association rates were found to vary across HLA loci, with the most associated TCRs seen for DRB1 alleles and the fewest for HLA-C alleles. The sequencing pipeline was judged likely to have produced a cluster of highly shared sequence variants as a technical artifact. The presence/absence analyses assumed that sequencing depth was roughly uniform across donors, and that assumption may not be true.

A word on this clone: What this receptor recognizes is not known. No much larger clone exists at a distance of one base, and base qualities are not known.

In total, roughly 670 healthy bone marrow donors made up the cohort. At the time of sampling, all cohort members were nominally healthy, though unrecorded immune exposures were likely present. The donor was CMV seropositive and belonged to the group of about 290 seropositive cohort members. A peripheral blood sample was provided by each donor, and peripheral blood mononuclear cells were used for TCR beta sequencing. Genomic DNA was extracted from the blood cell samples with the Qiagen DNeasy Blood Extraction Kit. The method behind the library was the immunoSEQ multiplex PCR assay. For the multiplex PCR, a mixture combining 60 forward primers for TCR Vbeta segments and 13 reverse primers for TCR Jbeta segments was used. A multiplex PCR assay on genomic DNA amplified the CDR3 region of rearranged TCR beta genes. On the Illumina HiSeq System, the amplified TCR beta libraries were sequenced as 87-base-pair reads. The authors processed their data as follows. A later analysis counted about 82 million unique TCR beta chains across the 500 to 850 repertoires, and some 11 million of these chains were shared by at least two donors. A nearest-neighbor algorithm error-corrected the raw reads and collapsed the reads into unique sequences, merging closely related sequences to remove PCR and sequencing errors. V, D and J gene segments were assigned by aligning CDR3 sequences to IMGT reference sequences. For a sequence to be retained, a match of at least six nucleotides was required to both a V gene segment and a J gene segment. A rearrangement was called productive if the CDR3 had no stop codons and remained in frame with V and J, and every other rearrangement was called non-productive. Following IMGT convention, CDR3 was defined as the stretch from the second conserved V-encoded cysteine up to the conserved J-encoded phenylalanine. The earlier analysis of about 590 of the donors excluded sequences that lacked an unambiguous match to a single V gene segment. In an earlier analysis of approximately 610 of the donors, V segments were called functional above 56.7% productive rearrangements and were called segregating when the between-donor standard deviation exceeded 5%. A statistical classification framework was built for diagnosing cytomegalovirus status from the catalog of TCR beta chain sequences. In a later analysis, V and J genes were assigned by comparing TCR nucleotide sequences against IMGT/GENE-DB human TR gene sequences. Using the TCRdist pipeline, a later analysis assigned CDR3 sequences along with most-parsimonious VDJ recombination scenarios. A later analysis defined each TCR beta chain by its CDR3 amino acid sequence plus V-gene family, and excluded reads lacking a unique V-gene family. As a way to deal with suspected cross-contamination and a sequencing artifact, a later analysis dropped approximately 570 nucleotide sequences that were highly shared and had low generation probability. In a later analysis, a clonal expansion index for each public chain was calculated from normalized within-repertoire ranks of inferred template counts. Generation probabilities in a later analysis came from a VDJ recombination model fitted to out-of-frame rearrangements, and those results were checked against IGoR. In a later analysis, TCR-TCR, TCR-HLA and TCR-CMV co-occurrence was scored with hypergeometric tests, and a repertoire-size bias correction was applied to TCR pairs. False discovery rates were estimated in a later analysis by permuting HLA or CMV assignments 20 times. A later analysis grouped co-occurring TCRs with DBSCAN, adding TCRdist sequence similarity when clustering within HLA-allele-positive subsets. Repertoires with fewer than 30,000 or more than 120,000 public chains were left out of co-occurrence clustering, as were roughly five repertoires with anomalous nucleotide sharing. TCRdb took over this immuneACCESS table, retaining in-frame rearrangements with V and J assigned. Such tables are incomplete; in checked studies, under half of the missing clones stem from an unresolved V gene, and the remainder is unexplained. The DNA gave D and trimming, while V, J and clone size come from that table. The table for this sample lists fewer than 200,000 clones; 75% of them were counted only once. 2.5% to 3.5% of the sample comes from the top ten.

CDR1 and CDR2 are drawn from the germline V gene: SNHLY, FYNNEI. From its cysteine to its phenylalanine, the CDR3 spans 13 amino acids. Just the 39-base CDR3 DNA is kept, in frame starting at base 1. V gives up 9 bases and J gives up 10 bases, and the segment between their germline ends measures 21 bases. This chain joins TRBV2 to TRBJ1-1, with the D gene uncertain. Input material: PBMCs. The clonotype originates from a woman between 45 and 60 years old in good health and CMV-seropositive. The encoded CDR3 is CARKQDGPGGAFF. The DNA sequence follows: TGTGCCAGGAAGCAGGACGGACCTGGAGGAGCTTTCTTT.